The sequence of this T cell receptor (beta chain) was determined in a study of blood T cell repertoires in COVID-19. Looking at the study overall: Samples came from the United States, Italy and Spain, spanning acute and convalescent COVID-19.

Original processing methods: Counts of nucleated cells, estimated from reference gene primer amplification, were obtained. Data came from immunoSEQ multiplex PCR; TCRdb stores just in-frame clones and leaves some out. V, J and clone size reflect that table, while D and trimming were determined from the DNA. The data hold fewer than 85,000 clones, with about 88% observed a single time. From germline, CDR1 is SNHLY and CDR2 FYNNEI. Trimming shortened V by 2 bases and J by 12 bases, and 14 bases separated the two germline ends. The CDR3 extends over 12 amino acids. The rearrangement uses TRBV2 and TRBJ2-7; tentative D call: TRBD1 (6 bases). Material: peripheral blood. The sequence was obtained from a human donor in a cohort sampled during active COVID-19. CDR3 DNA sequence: TGTGCCAGCAGTGAAATGGTGAGGACAGCGTACTTC. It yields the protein CASSEMVRTAYF.